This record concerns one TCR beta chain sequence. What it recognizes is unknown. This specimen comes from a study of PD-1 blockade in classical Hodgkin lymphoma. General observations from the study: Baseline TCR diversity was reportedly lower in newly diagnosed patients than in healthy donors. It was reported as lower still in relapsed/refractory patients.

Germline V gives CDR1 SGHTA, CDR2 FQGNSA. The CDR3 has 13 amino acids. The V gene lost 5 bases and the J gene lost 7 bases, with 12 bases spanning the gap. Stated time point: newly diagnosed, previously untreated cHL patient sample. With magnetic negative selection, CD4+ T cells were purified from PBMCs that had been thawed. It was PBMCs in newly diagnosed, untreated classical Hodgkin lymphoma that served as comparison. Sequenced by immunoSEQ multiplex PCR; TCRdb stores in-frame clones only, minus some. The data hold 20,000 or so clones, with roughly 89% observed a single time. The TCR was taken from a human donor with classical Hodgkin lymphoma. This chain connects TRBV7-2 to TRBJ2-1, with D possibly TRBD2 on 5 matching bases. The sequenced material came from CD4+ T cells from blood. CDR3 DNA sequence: TGTGCCAGCAGCCCCCGACTAAATAATGAGCAGTTCTTC. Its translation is CASSPRLNNEQFF.